The 15 T cell receptor beta chains below come from one sample, sequenced in a study of beta chain features in type 1 diabetes. Study results and caveats: TCRB CDR3s were moderately but significantly shorter in Type 1 diabetes patients in all four CD4+ subsets.

Of the isolated RNA, all was reverse transcribed, and so the sequenced material was expressed TCRB transcripts. TCRdb keeps only in-frame clones here, not all; method: immunoSEQ multiplex PCR. The table shows nearly 700,000 clones, with 13% occurring only once. These TCRs' antigens remain unknown. The sequenced material came from naive CD4+ T cells from blood. The source of these receptors is a young man with type 1 diabetes.

The chain has TRBV18 and TRBJ1-2, with D uncertain. Germline V gene sequence: CDR1 KGHSH, CDR2 LQKENI. This CDR3 spans 16 amino acids. Deletions cut 0 bases from V and 4 bases from J, with 15 bases between. The CDR3: CASSPPREGYPYGYTF. The CDR3 nucleotides are TGTGCCAGCTCACCACCCCGGGAAGGGTACCCCTATGGCTACACCTTC.

This clone was seen a single time. This sequence joins TRBV15 and TRBJ2-5; TRBD1 aligns across 8 bases. TRBJ2-7 matches the DNA end more closely, so the J call is doubtful. CDR1 LNHNV and CDR2 YYDKDF come from the germline V gene (reference sequence). The CDR3 extends over 14 amino acids. In nucleotides, the CDR3 is TGTGCCACCAGCAGATTTCTGACAGGGGACGAGCAGTACTTC. Residues: CATSRFLTGDEQYF.

This clone has a handful of counts. The chain employs TRBV6-5 and TRBJ2-7; D perhaps matches TRBD2 (5 bases). Per germline, CDR1 MNHEY and CDR2 SVGAGI. V lost 2 bases, J lost 4 bases, and 15 bases lay in between. The CDR3 runs to 15 residues. As DNA, the CDR3 is TGTGCCAGCAGTTACCGCGGGTACGGCCAGTACGAGCAGTACTTC. Translated, it gives CASSYRGYGQYEQYF.

This chain uses TRBV4-1 with TRBJ2-3; the match to TRBD2 covers 7 bases. Per germline, CDR1 MGHRA and CDR2 YSYEKL. V trimming: 11 bases; J trimming: 2 bases; junction bases outside the gene matches: 10. The CDR3 loop spans 14 amino acids. Here the CDR3 reads CAVGPSGVTDTQYF. The DNA for the CDR3 is TGCGCCGTAGGGCCCAGCGGGGTCACAGATACGCAGTATTTT.

Worth noting for this clone: Distinct nucleotide sequences in the sample also encode this CDR3. The genes are TRBV5-1 and TRBJ2-3; D gene unclear. The V end lost 0 bases, the J end lost 6 bases, and 2 bases lay between the germline ends. The germline CDR1 and CDR2 sequences are SGHRS and YFSETQ. CDR3 length: 11 residues. The CDR3 sequence is CASSLEDTQYF. CDR3 nucleotide sequence: TGCGCCAGCAGCTTGGAGGATACGCAGTATTTT.

The gene calls are TRBV10-3 and TRBJ2-2; 9 nucleotides agree with TRBD1. V shed 9 bases and J 1 base; nucleotides not matched to a gene: 6. Germline V gives CDR1 ENHRY, CDR2 SYGVKD. The CDR3 loop spans 15 amino acids. CDR3 loop: CAITRTGENTGELFF. For the CDR3, the DNA is TGTGCCATTACCCGGACAGGGGAGAACACCGGGGAGCTGTTTTTT.

The genes are TRBV6-6 and TRBJ1-2; the D is unclear. Deletions cut 4 bases from V and 4 bases from J, with 10 bases between. The CDR3 covers 13 residues. The germline CDR1 and CDR2 sequences are MNHNY and SVGAGI (reference sequence). The CDR3 nucleotides read TGTGCCAGCAGTTTCGACCGGACCTATGGCTACACCTTC. Translating gives CASSFDRTYGYTF.

V is TRBV29-1 and J is TRBJ1-2; possible D gene TRBD1, 5 bases. The CDR3 length is 15 residues. V was pared by 3 bases and J by 7 bases, with 21 bases between. Germline V gene data show CDR1 as SQVTM and CDR2 as ANQGSEA. The CDR3 spells CSVDYRGRDFGGYTF. The DNA of the CDR3 is TGCAGCGTTGATTATAGGGGCAGGGACTTCGGTGGCTACACCTTC.

The V gene is TRBV30, the J gene TRBJ2-3; 12 positions agree with TRBD2. The germline CDR1 and CDR2 sequences are GTSNPN and SVGIG (reference sequence). After removal of 1 base from V and 1 base from J, the junction contained 3 bases not matched to a gene. The CDR3 is made up of 16 amino acids. In DNA form, the CDR3 reads TGTGCCTGGAGTGGGACTAGCGGGGTTGGCACAGATACGCAGTATTTT. Amino acid sequence: CAWSGTSGVGTDTQYF.

The V gene is TRBV9, the J gene TRBJ2-3, with 8 nucleotides matching TRBD2. Germline V lookup: CDR1 SGDLS, CDR2 YYNGEE. The ends lost 3 bases at V and 2 bases at J; junction bases unmatched: 5. The CDR3 has 15 amino acids. Here the CDR3 reads CASSGISGTTDTQYF. In nucleotides, the CDR3 is TGTGCCAGCAGCGGAATTAGCGGGACCACAGATACGCAGTATTTT.

CDR3 DNA: TGTGCCAGCAGCTCCGGTTCGGGACAGATCTATGGCTACACCTTC. Translation: CASSSGSGQIYGYTF. The rearrangement joins TRBV7-2 to TRBJ1-2; 7 nucleotides match TRBD1. The germline CDR1 and CDR2 sequences are SGHTA and FQGNSA. The CDR3 has 15 amino acids. J gave up 4 bases and V 4 bases, and 9 bases lay outside the gene matches. The full variable domain, in which reference TRBV7-2 and TRBJ1-2 provide the parts outside the CDR3, is GAGVSQSPSNKVTEKGKDVELRCDPISGHTALYWYRQSLGQGLEFLIYFQGNSAPDKSGLPSDRFSAERTGGSVSTLTIQRTQQEDSAVYLCASSSGSGQIYGYTFGSGTRLTVV.

CDR3 protein: CASSRGGRAYEQYF. The CDR3, as DNA: TGTGCCAGCAGCCGAGGGGGGCGAGCCTACGAGCAGTACTTC. The J gene is TRBJ2-7, the V gene TRBV13; either TRBD1 or TRBD2 may supply D (6 bases each). Germline V gene sequence: CDR1 PRHDT, CDR2 FYEKMQ (reference sequence). CDR3 size: 14 residues. The V end was cut by 5 bases, the J end by 2 bases, with 13 bases between.

This clone was found a few times. The chain couples TRBV6-6 to TRBJ2-7; TRBD1 aligns across 8 bases. Germline CDR1 reads MNHNY; CDR2 reads SVGAGI (reference sequence). V gave up 5 bases and J gave up 3 bases; unmatched junction bases: 6. This CDR3 is built from 14 residues. The CDR3 sequence is CASSHGQGGYEQYF. Here the CDR3 DNA reads TGTGCCAGCAGTCACGGACAGGGAGGCTACGAGCAGTACTTC.

This chain uses TRBV7-8 with TRBJ2-7; 7 bases map to TRBD1. Looked up from germline, CDR1 is SGHVS and CDR2 is FQNEAQ. Unmatched junction bases numbered 2, after V lost 0 bases and J lost 0 bases. The length of the CDR3 is 15 residues. The CDR3 DNA is TGTGCCAGCAGCTTAGCCTGGGACAGCTCCTACGAGCAGTACTTC. This codes for CASSLAWDSSYEQYF.

This sequence joins TRBV4-1 and TRBJ1-2, with D perhaps matching TRBD1 (5 bases). V was trimmed by 0 bases and J by 8 bases, leaving 10 bases between them. The CDR3 spans 13 residues. The germline V gene encodes CDR1 MGHRA and CDR2 YSYEKL. The CDR3 spells CASSQDQGWGYTF. The CDR3 DNA reads TGCGCCAGCAGCCAAGATCAGGGTTGGGGCTACACCTTC.